The source of this T cell receptor beta chain is a study of blood T cell repertoires in COVID-19 (dated by TCRdb to 2018 to 2020). Describing the broader study: Samples from collaborators originated in the United States, Italy and Spain and spanned both the acute and convalescent phases of COVID-19. The material from the prospective study consisted of cDNA or gDNA derived from T cells, B-cell-depleted T cells, or PBMCs. Deeply sampled blood TCRbeta repertoires from subjects exposed to, actively infected with, or recovered from COVID-19 were included in the dataset. A freely available public database, intended as a resource for researchers studying the immune response to SARS-CoV-2, is where the repertoires were released. Samples were obtained from the ongoing ImmuneRACE study (first 160 participants) and from over 1,000 subjects provided by 6 global collaborators. Nearly every sample came with metadata listing a de-identified subject ID, COVID-19 status, age in years and sex. HLA class I and class II types, where available, came from metadata supplied by the sample provider rather than from assay-based typing.

TCRbeta CDR3 regions were amplified from genomic DNA using the immunoSEQ Assay, a bias-controlled multiplex PCR. In the authors' own workflow: The number of nucleated cells in each sample was estimated by amplification of reference gene primers within the assay. To quantify the absolute abundance of each unique TCRbeta CDR3 rearrangement, sequence reads were collapsed and filtered. Productive Simpson clonality was computed per sample as the square root of Simpson's diversity index over productive rearrangements. The table was pulled from immuneACCESS by TCRdb, which kept in-frame rearrangements only. Such tables lose some clones; where checked, under half of the loss comes from unresolved V genes, and the rest has no known cause. V, J and clone size were drawn from that table, and D and trimming were deduced from the DNA. The sample table shows about 83,000 clones, and under 80% are seen once. Of the sample, about a fifth is held by the ten largest clones.

Sequences LNHDA (CDR1) and SQIVND (CDR2) are obtained from the germline V gene (reference sequence). V is pruned by 3 bases and J by 9 bases, leaving 8 bases of the junction without a gene match. Including cysteine and phenylalanine, the CDR3 has 16 amino acids. Left in the record is the CDR3 DNA by itself, 48 bases read in frame from the first base. Collaborating institutions collected whole blood in K2EDTA tubes following their own protocols. For TCRbeta analysis, collaborators shipped samples as frozen whole blood, isolated PBMCs, or DNA extracted from either of those sample types. Overall results and qualifications from the work: The quantity of clinical and demographic metadata differed by source and by participant and was supplied without curation.

Only a few counts were recorded for this clone. The antigen it recognizes is unknown. No base-level quality is on record; no much larger clone is a single base apart. The chain links TRBV19 with TRBJ1-6; TRBD1 agrees with 10 junctional bases. The material sequenced was peripheral blood. The receptor's source is a woman at least 80 years old with active or convalescent COVID-19. The nucleotide sequence is given as TGTGCCAGTAGTATTCGGGTGGGACAGGGGACTTCACCCCTCCACTTT. Protein translation: CASSIRVGQGTSPLHF.